The clone carrying this T cell receptor beta chain came up a few times. The antigen remains unidentified. Among all donors, each was a healthy Caucasian. These data belong to a study of identical twins. Template switching, a step in the protocol, added a universal primer site, and cDNA carried unique molecular identifiers. Using its own MiXCR run on the 5' RACE reads, TCRdb lists one record per CDR3 protein. The table lists more than 350,000 distinct CDR3 sequences, approximately 10% of them singletons. With V trimmed by 7 bases and J by 5 bases, 9 bases remained unmatched. This CDR3 is built from 14 residues. The germline CDR1 and CDR2 sequences are MNHNS and SASEGT. Study observations and caveats: There was an excess of low generation probability in the out-of-frame alpha sequences that twins shared.

The genes are TRBV6-1 and TRBJ2-5, with 8 bases identical to TRBD2. The receptor comes from a woman aged 45 to 65 in good health. The material sequenced was naive T cells sorted from blood. CDR3 residues: CASNKRERPETQYF. DNA for the CDR3: TGTGCCAGCAATAAGCGGGAGCGGCCTGAGACCCAGTACTTC.